These 31 T cell receptor beta chains were sequenced from one sample in a study of regulatory T cells in long-lasting Graves disease. Relying on iRepertoire HTBI primers and Arm-PCR of CDR3 regions, the team built TCR beta libraries. TCRdb reprocessed the multiplex PCR reads via MiXCR and lists one record per CDR3 protein. The data hold roughly 420,000 distinct CDR3 sequences, with over 15% observed a single time. Time point given: newly diagnosed GD, antithyroid drugs for less than 3 months. PBMC-derived RNA was used for the TCR library. In addition, the sample was reused for a study of T cells in Graves' hyperthyroidism and ophthalmopathy.

The sample consisted of peripheral blood mononuclear cells (PBMCs), taken at new diagnosis, from a patient treated with antithyroid drugs. Every receptor here comes from a woman younger than 35 with Graves disease.

This clonotype was seen more than once but under ten times. This CDR3 reads CAISDPKGQGNYGYTF. DNA of the CDR3: TGTGCCATCAGTGACCCTAAAGGACAGGGAAACTATGGCTACACCTTC. The rearrangement links TRBV10-3 to TRBJ1-2; TRBD1 agrees at 8 bases. Germline assignment: CDR1 ENHRY and CDR2 SYGVKD. The CDR3 has 16 amino acids. Trimming took 3 bases from V and 2 from J; bases not matched to a gene: 8.

This clonotype was counted ten times or more. This chain connects TRBV7-2 to TRBJ2-1; 8 nucleotides agree with TRBD2. CDR3 length: 14 amino acids. In germline, CDR1 is SGHTA, CDR2 FQGNSA. Trimming took 10 bases from V and 7 from J; bases not matched to a gene: 12. DNA for the CDR3: TGTGCCATCTCCGGGACTAGGGGTCGTAATGAGCAGTTCTTC. Translated: CAISGTRGRNEQFF.

The chain couples TRBV7-2 to TRBJ2-1; D is undetermined. Germline lookup yields CDR1 SGHTA and CDR2 FQGNSA. This CDR3 spans 15 amino acids. V shed 4 bases and J shed 0 bases, with 10 bases lying between them. The CDR3 is CASSWAALSYNEQFF. CDR3 coding DNA: TGTGCCAGCAGCTGGGCCGCGCTCTCCTACAATGAGCAGTTCTTC.

The V gene is TRBV20-1, the J gene TRBJ1-5; D is unresolved. There are 14 residues in the CDR3. V lost 5 bases, J lost 0 bases, and 11 bases lay in between. Germline V CDR1 and CDR2: DFQATT, SNEGSKA (reference sequence). The CDR3 DNA is TGCAGTGCTCCTCATACAAATAGCAATCAGCCCCAGCATTTT. Translating it yields CSAPHTNSNQPQHF.

This clonotype occurred many times. The V call is TRBV7-9, the J call TRBJ2-1; TRBD2 agrees at 7 bases. Looked up from germline, CDR1 is SEHNR and CDR2 is FQNEAQ (reference sequence). The CDR3 consists of 17 residues. J gave up 3 bases and V 0 bases, and 8 bases lay outside the gene matches. The CDR3 here is CASSLAPLGLGYNEQFF. In DNA, the CDR3 is TGTGCCAGCAGCTTAGCGCCTCTTGGACTAGGCTACAATGAGCAGTTCTTC.

This clonotype was observed a few times. The chain couples TRBV12-3 or TRBV12-4 to TRBJ1-5; 9 bases map to TRBD1. CDR3 length equals 15 residues. V was pared by 4 bases and J by 3 bases, with 4 bases of the junction left unmatched. The CDR3 region is CASSSTGGFNQPQHF. The CDR3 coding sequence is TGTGCCAGCAGTTCGACAGGGGGGTTCAATCAGCCCCAGCATTTT.

This clonotype was counted ten times or more. The chain joins TRBV10-3 to TRBJ2-7; 7 nucleotides line up with TRBD2. The V gene's germline CDR1 is ENHRY and CDR2 SYGVKD. The CDR3 is 14 amino acids. V shed 4 bases, J shed 0 bases, and the junction held 3 bases outside the gene matches. The CDR3 DNA reads TGTGCCATCAGTGGGGGGACTATCTCCTACGAGCAGTACTTC. Translation gives CAISGGTISYEQYF.

This clonotype was observed many times. The V and J genes are TRBV12-3 or TRBV12-4 and TRBJ1-6; D not certain. The CDR3 length is 12 residues. V dropped 6 bases and J dropped 5 bases, with 5 bases sitting between them. Written as DNA, the CDR3 is TGTGCCAGCAGACCCCATAATTCACCCCTCCACTTT. Residues: CASRPHNSPLHF.

The sample holds many counts of this clonotype. At one of its ends the junction is not consistent with the germline gene, which may arise from a read error. The chain has TRBV7-2 and TRBJ2-7; D is perhaps TRBD1 (5 bases). Germline V lookup: CDR1 SGHTA, CDR2 FQGNSA. The CDR3 has 15 residues. The CDR3 bases are TGTGCCAGCAGCTTAGACAGGCAGGGCACCTACAAGCAGTACTTC. Translating it yields CASSLDRQGTYKQYF.

In the case of this clonotype: The germline gene is not matched at one end of the junction; a read error may be the cause. The J gene is TRBJ1-5, the V gene TRBV2; D perhaps matches TRBD1 (6 bases). This CDR3 is 13 amino acids long. Germline CDR1 reads SNHLY; CDR2 reads FYNNEI. DNA for the CDR3: TGTACCAGCAGACCAGGGGTAAATCAGCCCCAGCATTTT. Translating gives CTSRPGVNQPQHF.

This clonotype has more than one count but fewer than ten. The V and J genes are TRBV13 and TRBJ1-4, with D possibly matching TRBD1 (6 bases). V was pared by 2 bases and J by 8 bases, with 15 bases between. Per germline, CDR1 PRHDT and CDR2 FYEKMQ (reference sequence). CDR3 length: 15 residues. CDR3 amino acids: CASSLFGQGPEKLFF. As DNA, the CDR3 is TGTGCCAGCAGCTTATTTGGGCAGGGGCCAGAAAAACTGTTTTTT. Filled out from reference TRBV13 and TRBJ1-4, the complete variable domain reads AAGVIQSPRHLIKEKRETATLKCYPIPRHDTVYWYQQGPGQDPQFLISFYEKMQSDKGSIPDRFSAQQFSDYHSELNMSSLELGDSALYFCASSLFGQGPEKLFFGSGTQLSVL.

This clonotype was seen repeatedly, ten times or more. CDR3 loop: CASSSNDWRRTEAFF. The CDR3 DNA reads as TGTGCCAGCAGTTCCAACGACTGGAGAAGGACTGAAGCTTTCTTT. The chain employs TRBV6-5 and TRBJ1-1; the D is unclear. This CDR3 has 15 amino acids. CDR1 MNHEY and CDR2 SVGAGI come from the germline V gene. With 4 bases removed from V and 5 bases from J, the gap between germline ends came to 17 bases.

This clonotype occurred many times. The V gene is TRBV6-1, the J gene TRBJ2-7; D is undetermined. Trimming removed 6 bases at V and 1 base at J, with 10 bases between. The CDR3 is made up of 13 amino acids. Germline loops: CDR1 MNHNS, CDR2 SASEGT. The CDR3 reads CASRSGLSYEQYF. Here the CDR3 DNA reads TGTGCCAGCAGGTCCGGGCTGTCCTACGAGCAGTACTTC.

In its sample, this clonotype was seen many times. The V gene is TRBV7-9, the J gene TRBJ2-1, with TRBD2 identical over 8 bases. Looked up from germline, CDR1 is SEHNR and CDR2 is FQNEAQ (reference sequence). The CDR3 runs to 17 residues. V was clipped by 4 bases and J by 3 bases; unmatched bases: 11. The CDR3 DNA is TGTGCCAGCAGCTCTTCGACTAGCGCTATAATCTACAATGAGCAGTTCTTC. It yields the protein CASSSSTSAIIYNEQFF.

This clonotype showed up many times. This chain connects TRBV18 to TRBJ2-5, with D perhaps matching TRBD2 (5 bases). With 3 bases removed from V and 0 bases from J, the gap between germline ends came to 8 bases. The CDR3 runs 14 residues. The germline V gene encodes CDR1 KGHSH and CDR2 LQKENI. CDR3 in amino acids: CASSPGGHQETQYF. The CDR3 nucleotides read TGTGCCAGCTCACCGGGCGGGCACCAAGAGACCCAGTACTTC.

The V gene is TRBV30, the J gene TRBJ1-6, with TRBD1 as a possible D gene (5 bases). Trimming pared 2 bases from V and 8 bases from J, leaving 10 bases between. Germline CDR1 and CDR2: GTSNPN and SVGIG (reference sequence). This CDR3 has 13 residues. The CDR3 DNA sequence: TGTGCCTGGAGTAAAAGGGGCGATTCACCCCTCCACTTT. Protein product: CAWSKRGDSPLHF.

There are many counts of this clonotype. The chain employs TRBV28 and TRBJ2-7, with D possibly being TRBD2 (6 bases). From germline, CDR1 is MDHEN and CDR2 SYDVKM. V lost 5 bases and J lost 3, with 14 bases in between. The CDR3 covers 14 residues. The CDR3 sequence: CASSVTSSVYEQYF. CDR3 sequence (DNA): TGTGCCAGCAGTGTAACATCTAGCGTCTACGAGCAGTACTTC.

The rearrangement joins TRBV6-1 to TRBJ2-1, with 11 bases fitting TRBD2. This CDR3 contains 20 residues. The V gene end was trimmed by 3 bases and the J gene end by 2 bases; junction bases not matched to a gene: 15. Germline V CDR1 and CDR2: MNHNS, SASEGT. The CDR3 is CASSDLIGTSGRATYNEQFF. The CDR3 DNA follows: TGTGCCAGCAGTGACTTGATCGGGACTAGCGGACGGGCCACCTACAATGAGCAGTTCTTC.

In its sample, this clonotype was seen a few times. The V and J genes are TRBV5-6 and TRBJ2-3, with D perhaps being TRBD1 or TRBD2 (5 bases each). CDR1 and CDR2 (germline): SGHDT, YYEEEE. V gave up 1 base and J gave up 3 bases, with 15 bases separating them. The CDR3 is 16 residues long. The CDR3 coding sequence is TGTGCCAGCAGCTTGAGATTCAGTGGGGGAACAGATACGCAGTATTTT. This codes for CASSLRFSGGTDTQYF.

This clonotype was counted many times. The gene calls are TRBV7-2 and TRBJ2-5; D unresolved. The CDR3 spans 14 residues. Trimming took 5 bases from V and 5 from J, leaving 15 bases between them. Germline CDR1 reads SGHTA; CDR2 reads FQGNSA. The CDR3 DNA follows: TGTGCCAGCAGCAAATTCGCCAGTGAGGAGACCCAGTACTTC. Its translation is CASSKFASEETQYF. The variable domain in full, with the rest retrieved from reference TRBV7-2 and TRBJ2-5, is GAGVSQSPSNKVTEKGKDVELRCDPISGHTALYWYRQSLGQGLEFLIYFQGNSAPDKSGLPSDRFSAERTGGSVSTLTIQRTQQEDSAVYLCASSKFASEETQYFGPGTRLLVL.

This clonotype was counted ten times or more. As DNA, the CDR3 is TGTGCCAGCGGAATATGGGTCGACGAAGCTTTCTTT. It is translated as CASGIWVDEAFF. The V call is TRBV7-9, the J call TRBJ1-1, with D unclear. Trimming left V 8 bases short and J 8 bases short, with 15 bases between. The CDR3 contains 12 residues. The germline V gene has CDR1 SEHNR and CDR2 FQNEAQ (reference sequence).

This clonotype showed up many times. The rearrangement links TRBV27 to TRBJ1-1, with D perhaps matching TRBD1 (6 bases). This CDR3 has 16 amino acids. V lost 5 bases and J lost 4, with 20 bases in between. Germline CDR1 reads MNHEY; CDR2 reads SMNVEV (reference sequence). This CDR3 reads CASSPRTWGATTEAFF. The CDR3 DNA sequence: TGTGCCAGCAGTCCCCGGACGTGGGGGGCAACCACTGAAGCTTTCTTT.

The chain employs TRBV7-8 and TRBJ2-5, with 11 bases matching TRBD2. V dropped 3 bases and J dropped 4; count of bases not matched to a gene: 7. The CDR3 runs 16 residues. CDR1 SGHVS and CDR2 FQNEAQ come from the germline V gene. CDR3 sequence reads: CASSFLAGGPGETQYF. The CDR3 nucleotides read TGTGCCAGCAGCTTTTTAGCGGGAGGGCCTGGAGAGACCCAGTACTTC.

This clonotype showed up many times. This rearrangement joins TRBV6-2 or TRBV6-3 to TRBJ1-1; D unresolved. Per germline, CDR1 MNHEY and CDR2 SVGEGT. This CDR3 has 13 residues. V lost 2 bases and J 3 bases, leaving 7 bases between the germline ends. This CDR3 is CASSYSVYTEAFF. CDR3 DNA sequence: TGTGCCAGCAGTTACAGCGTTTACACTGAAGCTTTCTTT.

There are a few counts of this clonotype. A read error may be the cause here, since a much bigger clone is one base away. The V and J genes are TRBV28 and TRBJ2-7, with D hard to call. CDR1 is MDHEN, CDR2 SYDVKM, per germline. This CDR3 contains 12 residues. The chain's CDR3 is CVSSFGYYEQYF. CDR3 sequence (DNA): TGTGTCAGCAGTTTTGGGTACTACGAGCAGTACTTC.

The CDR3 coding sequence is TGTGCCAGCAGCGGGACTTGGGGGGAGCGGCCCACGGATACGCAGTATTTT. Amino acid sequence: CASSGTWGERPTDTQYF. This chain connects TRBV9 to TRBJ2-3, with D tentatively TRBD2 (6 bases). The ends were cut back, 3 bases at V and 6 bases at J, with 23 bases in the middle. CDR3 length equals 17 residues. Germline assignment: CDR1 SGDLS and CDR2 YYNGEE.

This chain joins TRBV19 and TRBJ1-2, with 8 bases identical to TRBD1. The CDR3 extends over 17 amino acids. Germline V gives CDR1 LNHDA, CDR2 SQIVND (reference sequence). V was clipped by 1 base and J by 5 bases; unmatched bases: 12. Written as DNA, the CDR3 is TGTGCCAGTAGTATAGCGGGACAGGCTCCCTCTGGGTATGGCTACACCTTC. Translation: CASSIAGQAPSGYGYTF.

J is TRBJ2-3 and V is TRBV20-1; 8 positions agree with TRBD1. Germline values: CDR1 DFQATT, CDR2 SNEGSKA (reference sequence). J lost 0 bases, V lost 4 bases, and 9 bases had no gene match. CDR3 size: 16 residues. The CDR3 DNA reads as TGCAGTGCTACCCGGACGTGGACAGGGAGCACAGATACGCAGTATTTT. Protein product: CSATRTWTGSTDTQYF.

The V and J genes are TRBV12-3 or TRBV12-4 and TRBJ1-5; TRBD1 might be the D (6 bases). Trimming stripped 6 bases from V and 3 bases from J, with 15 bases between. This CDR3 has 15 amino acids. DNA of the CDR3: TGTGCCAGCAGCGGCTGGGGGGGCGTCAATCAGCCCCAGCATTTT. Translating it yields CASSGWGGVNQPQHF.

This clonotype was counted ten times or more. The chain joins TRBV7-2 to TRBJ1-5; D is undetermined. The germline V gene encodes CDR1 SGHTA and CDR2 FQGNSA. The CDR3 totals 17 residues. V dropped 2 bases and J dropped 3 bases, with 17 bases sitting between them. The CDR3 coding sequence is TGTGCCAGCAGCTTAAGGTGGCAGCCTCAACCCAATCAGCCCCAGCATTTT. Its translation is CASSLRWQPQPNQPQHF.

This clonotype is a singleton in its sample. The V call is TRBV27, the J call TRBJ1-2; a possible D gene is TRBD1 (6 bases). Per germline, CDR1 MNHEY and CDR2 SMNVEV (reference sequence). The CDR3 is 13 amino acids. V lost 5 bases, J lost 5 bases, and 12 bases lay in between. The CDR3 sequence is CASSPTGFYGYTF. CDR3 DNA sequence: TGTGCCAGCAGTCCCACAGGGTTTTATGGCTACACCTTC.